The entry below describes one TCR beta chain. These data come from a study of control samples from healthy donors and cancer patients. The repertoire was sequenced with immunoSEQ multiplex PCR; TCRdb's copy has only in-frame clones and lacks some. The table has roughly 100,000 clones, about 88% seen once. Germline values: CDR1 LNHDA, CDR2 SQIVND (reference sequence). The CDR3 is 13 amino acids. The ends lost 8 bases at V and 7 bases at J; junction bases unmatched: 6. This TCR was sampled from a woman between 50 and 59 years old in good health. Sequences were obtained from blood. This chain uses TRBV19 with TRBJ1-5, with 9 positions matching TRBD1. The CDR3 here is CASGTGPEQPQHF. The CDR3 nucleotides read TGTGCCAGTGGGACAGGGCCGGAGCAGCCCCAGCATTTT. Together with reference TRBV19 and TRBJ1-5, the CDR3 gives the full variable domain: DGGITQSPKYLFRKEGQNVTLSCEQNLNHDAMYWYRQDPGQGLRLIYYSQIVNDFQKGDIAEGYSVSREKKESFPLTVTSAQKNPTAFYLCASGTGPEQPQHFGDGTRLSIL.